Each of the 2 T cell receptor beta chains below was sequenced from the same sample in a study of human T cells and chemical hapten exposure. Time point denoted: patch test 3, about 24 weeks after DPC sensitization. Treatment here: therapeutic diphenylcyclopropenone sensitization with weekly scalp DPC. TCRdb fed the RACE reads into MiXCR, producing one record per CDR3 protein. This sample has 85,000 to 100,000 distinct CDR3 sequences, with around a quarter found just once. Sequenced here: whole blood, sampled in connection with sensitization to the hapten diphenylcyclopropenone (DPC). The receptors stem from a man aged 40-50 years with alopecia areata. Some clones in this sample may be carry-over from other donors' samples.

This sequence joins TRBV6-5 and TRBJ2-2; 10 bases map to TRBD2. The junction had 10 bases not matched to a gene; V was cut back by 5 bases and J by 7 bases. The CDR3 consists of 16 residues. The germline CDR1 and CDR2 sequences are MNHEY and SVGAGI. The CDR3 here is CASSQNPGLALGELFF. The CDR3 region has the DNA TGTGCCAGCAGTCAGAACCCGGGACTAGCGCTCGGGGAGCTGTTTTTT.

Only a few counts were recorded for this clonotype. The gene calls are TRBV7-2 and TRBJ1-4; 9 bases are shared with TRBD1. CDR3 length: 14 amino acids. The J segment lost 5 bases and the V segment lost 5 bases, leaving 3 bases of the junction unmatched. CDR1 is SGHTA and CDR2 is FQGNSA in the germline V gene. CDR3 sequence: CASSKGTGNEKLFF. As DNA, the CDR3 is TGTGCCAGCAGCAAGGGGACAGGGAATGAAAAACTGTTTTTT.